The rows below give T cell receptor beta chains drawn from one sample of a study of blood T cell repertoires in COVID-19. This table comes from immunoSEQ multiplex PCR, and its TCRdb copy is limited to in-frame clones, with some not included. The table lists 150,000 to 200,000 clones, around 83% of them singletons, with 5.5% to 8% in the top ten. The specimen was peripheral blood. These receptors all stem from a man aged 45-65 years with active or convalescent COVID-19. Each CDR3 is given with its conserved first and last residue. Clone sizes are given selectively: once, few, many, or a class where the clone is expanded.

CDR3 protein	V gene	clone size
CASSLVLRDTQYF	TRBV5-6	-
CASSLDGVVSSPLHF	TRBV5-4	-
CASSLGAGRQGTDTQYF	TRBV5-4	once
CASSFRTGEINEQYF	TRBV21-1	-
CASSLYASGGASYNEQFF	TRBV5-4	-
CATSATVPLNTEAFF	TRBV24-1	few
CASSQWDRGPEAFF	TRBV4-3	once
CASSPLGLINDNEQFF	TRBV11-3	-
CASLGGEDTEAFF	TRBV10-3	once
CASSQGTGSQDYGYTF	TRBV5-1	-
CAISPQGTGVAKNIQYF	TRBV10-3	-
CASSQVSTGELFF	TRBV3-1/TRBV3-2	-
CASRTLISDEKLFF	TRBV6-5	-
CASTDRRGRNTEAFF	TRBV5-4	-
CASSQNRGPQETQYF	TRBV4-3	-
CASSLLVEETQYF	TRBV7-3	once
CASSLALTSTDTQYF	TRBV11-2	-
CASSSSLAFADTQYF	TRBV11-2	-
CASSLATGNEQYF	TRBV7-2	-
CSVGTGMSINTGELFF	TRBV29-1	-
CASSQLSGSSYNSPLHF	TRBV4-3	-
CASSLDSNYGYTF	TRBV7-2	-
CASSILQGEAFF	TRBV19	-
CASSLVRRRTYEQYF	TRBV11-2	few
CASSRSKPGQGLETQYF	TRBV3-1/TRBV3-2	-
CASSDSNMYEQYF	TRBV6-4	-
CASRTGLLSTDTQYF	TRBV2	-
CASSLVGTARGPQHF	TRBV7-2	-
CASKTPGAYGYTF	TRBV19	-
CASIDPRGRGDSGANVLTF	TRBV5-6	-
CASTDGQRNEKLFF	TRBV3-1/TRBV3-2	-
CASNLAGGPTDTQYF	TRBV9	-
CASSRQGHNEQFF	TRBV19	-
CASLPGRGSGNTIYF	TRBV19	-
CASSRPTGDGNSPLHF	TRBV3-1/TRBV3-2	-
CASSVEGGAGNTQYF	TRBV9	-
CASSSPAGQGSTDTQYF	TRBV5-1	-
CASSSRVLSGANVLTF	TRBV9	-
CASSLPDRSGAFF	TRBV28	few
CASSERTSGVGGVETQYF	TRBV3-1/TRBV3-2	-
CASNPKQGSGELFF	TRBV5-8	-
CASSQDVSNEQFF	TRBV4-3	-
CASRGQGHNYGYTF	TRBV5-6	-
CASSLDPRNNEQFF	TRBV5-4	-
CASSPRRLANLFF	TRBV7-2	-
CASSLRSGTEAFF	TRBV9	once